What follows are 32 T cell receptor beta chains derived from one specimen sequenced in a study of T cells in narcolepsy. Measured with immunoSEQ multiplex PCR; TCRdb has only the in-frame clones, and not every one. Of under 40,000 clones listed, 70% to 80% are singletons. What was sequenced was CD45RA- memory CD4+ T cells from PBMCs. The receptors shown here come from a human donor with narcolepsy.

The V and J genes are TRBV2 and TRBJ2-1; 7 bases match TRBD2. The CDR3 is 16 residues long. Trimming at V came to 1 base and at J to 7 bases, leaving 10 bases not matched to a gene. Germline CDR1 is SNHLY and CDR2 is FYNNEI. The CDR3 DNA reads as TGTGCCAGCAGTGAAGGGCTAGCGGAAGGTAGGAATGAGCAGTTCTTC. It codes for CASSEGLAEGRNEQFF.

The sample holds one count of this clone. The chain is built from TRBV19 and TRBJ2-7, with 8 bases fitting TRBD2. The V gene end was trimmed by 3 bases and the J gene end by 3 bases; junction bases not matched to a gene: 13. Germline values: CDR1 LNHDA, CDR2 SQIVND (reference sequence). The CDR3 loop spans 17 amino acids. The CDR3 nucleotides read TGTGCCAGTAGTATGCCGAGGGGAGCGGGAGACCGCTACGAGCAGTACTTC. Encoded protein: CASSMPRGAGDRYEQYF.

J is TRBJ2-1 and V is TRBV28, with 11 bases lining up with TRBD2. The CDR3 has 18 residues. V lost 5 bases, J lost 7 bases, and 16 bases stayed unmatched. Germline lookup yields CDR1 MDHEN and CDR2 SYDVKM. The CDR3 region has the DNA TGTGCCAGCAGTACCCGAGGTAGCGGGAGGGTAGTAGGGAATGAGCAGTTCTTC. Amino acids: CASSTRGSGRVVGNEQFF.

The rearrangement uses TRBV7-9 and TRBJ1-6; D is possibly TRBD1 (5 bases). V gave up 3 bases and J gave up 9 bases, with 15 bases separating them. CDR1 and CDR2 from the germline V gene are SEHNR and FQNEAQ (reference sequence). The CDR3 consists of 15 residues. The CDR3 sequence: CASSLGRFPVSPLHF. CDR3 nucleotides: TGTGCCAGCAGCTTGGGACGGTTTCCCGTTTCACCCCTCCACTTT. Full variable domain (remainder filled in from reference TRBV7-9 and TRBJ1-6): DTGVSQNPRHKITKRGQNVTFRCDPISEHNRLYWYRQTLGQGPEFLTYFQNEAQLEKSRLLSDRFSAERPKGSFSTLEIQRTEQGDSAMYLCASSLGRFPVSPLHFGNGTRLTVT.

This sequence joins TRBV7-8 and TRBJ1-4, with 8 bases that match TRBD1. V shed 5 bases, J shed 7 bases, and the junction held 6 bases outside the gene matches. CDR3 size: 14 residues. Germline CDR1 SGHVS, CDR2 FQNEAQ. The CDR3 bases are TGTGCCAGCAGCCAGGGGGCGCGGGTTGAAAAACTGTTTTTT. Protein product: CASSQGARVEKLFF. Complete variable domain (other parts from reference TRBV7-8 and TRBJ1-4): GAGVSQSPRYKVAKRGQDVALRCDPISGHVSLFWYQQALGQGPEFLTYFQNEAQLDKSGLPSDRFFAERPEGSVSTLKIQRTQQEDSAVYLCASSQGARVEKLFFGSGTQLSVL.

The rearrangement joins TRBV5-1 to TRBJ2-7, with 12 bases identical to TRBD1. With V trimmed by 5 bases and J by 10 bases, 13 bases remained unmatched. CDR3 length equals 15 residues. Germline lookup yields CDR1 SGHRS and CDR2 YFSETQ. The CDR3 coding sequence is TGCGCCAGCAGTGCGGGACAGGGGGCGATCAGCGATCAGTACTTC. Translation gives CASSAGQGAISDQYF.

In its sample, this clone was seen a few times. The chain joins TRBV28 to TRBJ2-1; 8 nucleotides agree with TRBD2. The CDR3 covers 15 residues. V lost 8 bases and J lost 9; bases outside the gene matches: 15. CDR1 MDHEN and CDR2 SYDVKM come from the germline V gene. The CDR3 protein is CASGKLAAPLAEQFF. In DNA, the CDR3 is TGTGCCAGCGGTAAACTAGCGGCACCCCTAGCTGAGCAGTTCTTC.

The rearrangement uses TRBV7-2 and TRBJ2-3, with D tentatively TRBD1 (6 bases). The CDR3 contains 12 residues. Trimming removed 2 bases at V and 7 bases at J, with 7 bases between. CDR1 is SGHTA, CDR2 FQGNSA, per germline. Here the CDR3 reads CASSLQGNTQYF. CDR3 nucleotide sequence: TGTGCCAGCAGCTTACAGGGGAATACGCAGTATTTT.

The genes are TRBV15 and TRBJ1-2; D possibly corresponds to TRBD1 (6 bases). The CDR3 covers 16 residues. Deletions cut 0 bases from V and 3 bases from J, with 14 bases between. Germline CDR1 is LNHNV and CDR2 is YYDKDF (reference sequence). This CDR3 reads CATSRDPQGDDYGYTF. In DNA form, the CDR3 reads TGTGCCACCAGCAGAGATCCACAGGGCGATGACTATGGCTACACCTTC.

This sequence joins TRBV2 and TRBJ2-1, with D unclear. Germline CDR1 reads SNHLY; CDR2 reads FYNNEI. V was cut by 6 bases and J by 6 bases, with 12 bases left in between. This CDR3 region has 13 residues. CDR3 loop: CASRDPGRNEQFF. The CDR3 region has the DNA TGTGCCAGCAGGGATCCAGGTCGCAATGAGCAGTTCTTC.

V and J are TRBV30 and TRBJ1-6; D might be TRBD1 (6 bases). The V gene's germline CDR1 is GTSNPN and CDR2 SVGIG (reference sequence). Trimming pared 6 bases from V and 7 bases from J, leaving 16 bases between. This CDR3 is built from 14 residues. The CDR3 bases are TGTGCCTGCTCCCTTATGAGGGGGAATTCACCCCTCCACTTT. It encodes CACSLMRGNSPLHF.

The chain links TRBV7-8 to TRBJ1-2, with D uncertain. V was clipped by 4 bases and J by 3 bases, with 12 bases between them. The length of the CDR3 is 14 residues. Germline values: CDR1 SGHVS, CDR2 FQNEAQ. In DNA, the CDR3 is TGTGCCAGCAGCTGGACGACCCGCGACTATGGCTACACCTTC. This sequence encodes CASSWTTRDYGYTF.

The chain has TRBV4-1 and TRBJ2-1, with unresolved D. Deletions cut 1 base from V and 0 bases from J, with 7 bases between. Looked up from germline, CDR1 is MGHRA and CDR2 is YSYEKL. The CDR3 runs 15 residues. CDR3 loop: CASSQAKSSYNEQFF. The CDR3 DNA reads as TGCGCCAGCAGCCAAGCTAAAAGCTCCTACAATGAGCAGTTCTTC.

This rearrangement joins TRBV30 to TRBJ2-5; a possible D gene is TRBD1 (6 bases). Germline values: CDR1 GTSNPN, CDR2 SVGIG (reference sequence). Trimming took 4 bases from V and 4 from J, leaving 10 bases between them. There are 12 residues in the CDR3. CDR3 coding DNA: TGTGCCTGGAACAGGGACGGAGAGACCCAGTACTTC. Protein sequence: CAWNRDGETQYF.

The V and J genes are TRBV4-1 and TRBJ2-2; possibly TRBD2 for D (6 bases). Trimming pared 2 bases from V and 7 bases from J, leaving 20 bases between. From germline, CDR1 is MGHRA and CDR2 YSYEKL. The CDR3 consists of 17 residues. The CDR3: CASSQLLAGMTDGELFF. The CDR3, as DNA: TGCGCCAGCAGCCAACTGCTGGCGGGAATGACGGACGGGGAGCTGTTTTTT.

Only a few counts were recorded for this clone. This rearrangement joins TRBV6-6 to TRBJ1-1; TRBD1 is a possible D gene (5 bases). V lost 2 bases and J lost 7, with 8 bases in between. The CDR3 loop spans 12 amino acids. Germline-derived CDR1 and CDR2 are MNHNY and SVGAGI (reference sequence). The CDR3 region has the DNA TGTGCCAGCAGTTACGGGGGAGGTGAAGCTTTCTTT. Its protein product is CASSYGGGEAFF.

The CDR3 loop is CASSLGQTYTGELFF. The CDR3 DNA reads TGTGCCAGCAGCTTGGGACAGACTTACACCGGGGAGCTGTTTTTT. V gene TRBV7-7 combines with J gene TRBJ2-2; TRBD1 matches 7 bases. Trimming removed 3 bases from V and 3 bases from J; junction bases left unmatched: 4. The CDR3 length is 15 residues. From germline, CDR1 is SSHAT and CDR2 FNYEAQ (reference sequence).

V gene TRBV6-6 combines with J gene TRBJ2-3; no definite D call. V lost 4 bases and J 4 bases, leaving 12 bases between the germline ends. The CDR3 sequence is 14 residues long. In germline, CDR1 is MNHNY, CDR2 SVGAGI (reference sequence). The CDR3 coding sequence is TGTGCCAGCAGTTCCTCGAAAGTAGCAGATACGCAGTATTTT. As protein: CASSSSKVADTQYF.

The sample holds a few counts of this clone. The gene calls are TRBV11-3 and TRBJ1-1; possibly TRBD1 for D (6 bases). Germline V gene lookup returns CDR1 SGHNT and CDR2 YENEEA. The CDR3 consists of 15 residues. The V end was cut by 5 bases, the J end by 3 bases, with 16 bases between. The CDR3 sequence is CASSPYRDSYTEAFF. In DNA form, the CDR3 reads TGTGCCAGCAGCCCATACAGGGATTCGTACACTGAAGCTTTCTTT. Combining the CDR3 with reference TRBV11-3 and TRBJ1-1 gives the whole variable domain EAGVVQSPRYKIIEKKQPVAFWCNPISGHNTLYWYLQNLGQGPELLIRYENEEAVDDSQLPKDRFSAERLKGVDSTLKIQPAELGDSAVYLCASSPYRDSYTEAFFGQGTRLTVV.

This sequence joins TRBV7-2 and TRBJ1-2, with 7 bases fitting TRBD1. Germline assignment: CDR1 SGHTA and CDR2 FQGNSA. V lost 4 bases to trimming and J lost 4 bases; unmatched junction nucleotides: 9. The CDR3 spans 15 residues. CDR3 DNA sequence: TGTGCCAGCAGCTCCGTCCAGGGACAGATCTATGGCTACACCTTC. Translation: CASSSVQGQIYGYTF.

The V gene is TRBV19, the J gene TRBJ2-7; no clear D gene. The CDR3 extends over 14 amino acids. V lost 7 bases and J 7 bases, leaving 20 bases between the germline ends. Looked up from germline, CDR1 is LNHDA and CDR2 is SQIVND (reference sequence). The CDR3 region has the DNA TGTGCCAGTAAGCCCTCCGACCAGACAAGGGAGCAGTACTTC. As protein: CASKPSDQTREQYF.

This clone was picked up a small number of times. The same CDR3 arises from other DNA sequences in this sample as well. CDR3 coding DNA: TGTGCCAGCAGCGGACAGGGGGATTCACCCCTCCACTTT. Its translation: CASSGQGDSPLHF. V gene TRBV7-9 combines with J gene TRBJ1-6; 10 bases fit TRBD1. The V and J ends lost 5 bases and 8 bases, in that order; junction bases with no gene match: 0. The length of the CDR3 is 13 residues. Germline CDR1 reads SEHNR; CDR2 reads FQNEAQ (reference sequence). The complete variable domain, with remaining parts taken from reference TRBV7-9 and TRBJ1-6, reads DTGVSQNPRHKITKRGQNVTFRCDPISEHNRLYWYRQTLGQGPEFLTYFQNEAQLEKSRLLSDRFSAERPKGSFSTLEIQRTEQGDSAMYLCASSGQGDSPLHFGNGTRLTVT.

The rearrangement links TRBV9 to TRBJ1-1; tentatively, D is TRBD1 (5 bases). The CDR3 is 14 residues long. Trimming stripped 0 bases from V and 5 bases from J, with 11 bases between. Germline CDR1 reads SGDLS; CDR2 reads YYNGEE. The CDR3 region is CASSVAAGRTEAFF. Here the CDR3 DNA reads TGTGCCAGCAGCGTAGCTGCAGGGAGGACTGAAGCTTTCTTT.

The table lists this clone with a few counts. The chain links TRBV2 to TRBJ1-5, with D possibly matching TRBD1 (5 bases). The germline V gene encodes CDR1 SNHLY and CDR2 FYNNEI. This CDR3 contains 15 residues. With 2 bases removed from V and 1 base from J, the gap between germline ends came to 9 bases. CDR3 nucleotide sequence: TGTGCCAGCAGTGAACAGGGTAGCAGCAATCAGCCCCAGCATTTT. It codes for CASSEQGSSNQPQHF.

The chain couples TRBV6-4 to TRBJ1-1, with unresolved D. The germline V gene encodes CDR1 MRHNA and CDR2 SNTAGT. This CDR3 comprises 14 residues. Trimming cost V 6 bases and J 1 base, with 12 bases left between them. CDR3 loop: CASSPSPGNTEAFF. The CDR3 DNA reads TGTGCCAGCAGCCCTTCCCCAGGGAACACTGAAGCTTTCTTT.

The chain's CDR3 is CASRGTGGQYEQFF. CDR3 coding DNA: TGTGCCAGCAGGGGGACAGGGGGACAATATGAGCAGTTCTTC. This chain links TRBV6-4 with TRBJ2-1, with 11 bases fitting TRBD1. V lost 6 bases to trimming and J lost 8 bases; unmatched junction nucleotides: 6. Germline CDR1 is MRHNA and CDR2 is SNTAGT. This CDR3 has 14 amino acids.

The rearrangement uses TRBV6-6 and TRBJ2-7; D not certain. The CDR3 length is 13 residues. V lost 6 bases and J lost 4, with 13 bases in between. Germline assignment: CDR1 MNHNY and CDR2 SVGAGI (reference sequence). The CDR3 bases are TGTGCCAGCAGCCCCTGGAGAGCGTACGAGCAGTACTTC. It specifies CASSPWRAYEQYF.

The J gene is TRBJ2-1, the V gene TRBV5-6; tentatively, D is TRBD2 (5 bases). This CDR3 region has 14 residues. Trimming took 4 bases from V and 7 from J, leaving 15 bases between them. Germline V gene lookup returns CDR1 SGHDT and CDR2 YYEEEE. CDR3 residues: CASSRRLASNEQFF. CDR3 DNA sequence: TGTGCCAGCAGCCGTCGGTTAGCGTCGAATGAGCAGTTCTTC.

V gene TRBV27 combines with J gene TRBJ2-1; 9 bases match TRBD2. Germline CDR1 is MNHEY and CDR2 is SMNVEV (reference sequence). The CDR3 totals 17 residues. Trimming at V came to 5 bases and at J to 0 bases, leaving 8 bases not matched to a gene. In DNA, the CDR3 is TGTGCCAGCAGTCCCCTTGGTAGCGGGAGCTCCTACAATGAGCAGTTCTTC. Translation: CASSPLGSGSSYNEQFF.

The sample holds one count of this clone. This rearrangement joins TRBV18 to TRBJ2-7; D gene unclear. The CDR3 contains 14 residues. Germline CDR1 KGHSH, CDR2 LQKENI. V shed 2 bases and J shed 1 base, with 9 bases lying between them. DNA of the CDR3: TGTGCCAGCTCACCATCGGACGCGTCCTACGAGCAGTACTTC. This encodes CASSPSDASYEQYF.

The gene calls are TRBV27 and TRBJ1-2; possibly TRBD1 for D (5 bases). Germline assignment: CDR1 MNHEY and CDR2 SMNVEV (reference sequence). The CDR3 contains 14 residues. V was shortened by 6 bases and J by 8 bases, with 19 bases between the two germline ends. CDR3 sequence reads: CASSPGPQEGGYTF. The CDR3 region has the DNA TGTGCCAGCAGCCCCGGCCCCCAGGAGGGGGGCTACACCTTC.

This clone appeared a few times. The CDR3 sequence: CASSRSSGSNEQFF. CDR3 in DNA: TGTGCCAGCAGCCGGTCTAGCGGGAGCAATGAGCAGTTCTTC. The chain uses TRBV13 and TRBJ2-1; 10 nucleotides line up with TRBD2. The CDR3 spans 14 residues. From germline, CDR1 is PRHDT and CDR2 FYEKMQ (reference sequence). J was trimmed by 6 bases and V by 5 bases; bases with no gene match: 4. Variable domain in full (rest from reference TRBV13 and TRBJ2-1): AAGVIQSPRHLIKEKRETATLKCYPIPRHDTVYWYQQGPGQDPQFLISFYEKMQSDKGSIPDRFSAQQFSDYHSELNMSSLELGDSALYFCASSRSSGSNEQFFGPGTRLTVL.